What follows are 17 T cell receptor beta chains derived from one specimen sequenced in a study of post-analysis software for immune sequencing data. Study-wide findings and caveats: There were about five TRBV segments more frequent in patients than controls, and TRBV5-6, TRBV5-1 and TRBV20-1 were among them.

Unique molecular identifiers were present in the TCR beta cDNA libraries. TCRdb re-called the PCR reads through MiXCR, storing one row per CDR3 protein. Among 150,000 to 200,000 distinct CDR3 sequences listed, 25% to 35% were seen once. Which antigens these TCRs recognize remains unknown. Sequenced input: blood. Receptors were obtained from a girl aged 10-17 years with multiple sclerosis.

This clonotype has a count of ten or more. This chain connects TRBV15 to TRBJ2-1; D uncertain. Germline V CDR1 and CDR2: LNHNV, YYDKDF (reference sequence). Trimming cost V 3 bases and J 0 bases, with 12 bases left between them. This CDR3 contains 16 residues. CDR3 protein: CATSSPRRDSYNEQFF. For the CDR3, the DNA is TGTGCCACCAGCAGCCCCAGGCGAGACTCCTACAATGAGCAGTTCTTC.

The table lists this clonotype with many counts. The chain employs TRBV12-3 or TRBV12-4 and TRBJ2-7; tentatively, D is TRBD2 (6 bases). CDR3 size: 14 residues. Trimming left V 6 bases short and J 5 bases short, with 17 bases between. CDR3 protein: CASSLPGGLDEQYF. CDR3 DNA: TGTGCCAGCAGCCTCCCAGGAGGGTTGGACGAGCAGTACTTC.

This clonotype occurred many times. The chain couples TRBV20-1 to TRBJ1-4; D gene unclear. Trimming took 5 bases from V and 7 from J, leaving 17 bases between them. This CDR3 has 14 residues. CDR1 and CDR2 (germline): DFQATT, SNEGSKA (reference sequence). The CDR3 spells CSASQVEGAEKLFF. The CDR3, as DNA: TGCAGTGCTTCTCAAGTGGAGGGCGCTGAAAAACTGTTTTTT.

This clonotype was found a few times. This chain uses TRBV5-5 with TRBJ1-2; D might be TRBD1 (5 bases). This CDR3 has 17 residues. V lost 1 base and J 3 bases, leaving 19 bases between the germline ends. CDR1 is SGHKS and CDR2 is YYEKEE in the germline V gene (reference sequence). This CDR3 reads CASSLFWLRGTDYGYTF. CDR3 bases: TGTGCCAGCAGCTTGTTCTGGTTAAGGGGAACCGACTATGGCTACACCTTC.

V gene TRBV5-1 combines with J gene TRBJ2-2; D is possibly TRBD2 (6 bases). V was shortened by 2 bases and J by 4 bases, with 9 bases between the two germline ends. The CDR3 is made up of 14 amino acids. Germline V gene data show CDR1 as SGHRS and CDR2 as YFSETQ. In nucleotides, the CDR3 is TGCGCCAGCAGCTTCGGCGGGACCACCGGGGAGCTGTTTTTT. Translated, it gives CASSFGGTTGELFF.

In its sample, this clonotype was seen once. One end of the junction fails to match germline, which may point to a read error. The chain has TRBV7-7 and TRBJ2-5, with D possibly being TRBD1 or TRBD2 (5 bases each). CDR3 length: 13 residues. Germline V gives CDR1 SSHAT, CDR2 FNYEAQ (reference sequence). Here the CDR3 DNA reads TGTGCTAGCAGCCACCGGGACGGGAATGAGCAGTACTTC. Translation: CASSHRDGNEQYF. The complete variable domain, with remaining parts taken from reference TRBV7-7 and TRBJ2-5, reads GAGVSQSPRYKVTKRGQDVTLRCDPISSHATLYWYQQALGQGPEFLTYFNYEAQPDKSGLPSDRFSAERPEGSISTLTIQRTEQRDSAMYRCASSHRDGNEQYFGPGTRLLVL.

This clonotype was seen a handful of times. This chain links TRBV5-1 with TRBJ2-7; TRBD1 is a possible D gene (8 bases). The CDR3 runs 15 residues. Germline CDR1 is SGHRS and CDR2 is YFSETQ. The V end lost 0 bases, the J end lost 7 bases, and 17 bases lay between the germline ends. CDR3 nucleotide sequence: TGCGCCAGCAGCTTGGGACAGGGGACTACGAAGGAGCAGTACTTC. Protein: CASSLGQGTTKEQYF.

This clonotype was detected once. Being one base from a much bigger clone, this may be a read error. V gene TRBV28 combines with J gene TRBJ2-1; 10 nucleotides align to TRBD1. Germline CDR1 MDHEN, CDR2 SYDVKM. There are 17 residues in the CDR3. The CDR3 DNA follows: TGTGCCAACAGTTTTCTGTGGGGACAGGGGTACTACAATGAGCAGTTCTTC. Its protein product is CANSFLWGQGYYNEQFF.

A remark on this clonotype: A much larger clone is a single base away; this may be a read error. V usage is TRBV24-1 and J usage is TRBJ2-3, with D possibly called TRBD1 or TRBD2 (5 bases each). The CDR3 has 18 amino acids. V lost 3 bases to trimming and J lost 1 base, with 19 bases between them. CDR1 and CDR2 (germline): KGHDR, SFDVKD. This CDR3 is CATSDTKNRRSCTDTQYF. The DNA for the CDR3 is TGTGCCACCAGTGATACCAAAAACAGGAGGTCCTGCACAGATACGCAGTATTTT.

This clonotype has ten or more counts. The J gene is TRBJ2-5, the V gene TRBV27; D unresolved. The CDR3 is 10 residues long. Germline assignment: CDR1 MNHEY and CDR2 SMNVEV (reference sequence). The V gene lost 10 bases and the J gene lost 1 base, with 4 bases spanning the gap. The CDR3 protein is CANLQETQYF. The CDR3 bases are TGTGCCAACCTCCAAGAGACCCAGTACTTC.

This rearrangement joins TRBV7-3 to TRBJ2-2; D is unresolved. This CDR3 has 13 residues. Trimming stripped 0 bases from V and 4 bases from J, with 3 bases between. The V gene's germline CDR1 is SGHTA and CDR2 FQGTGA. CDR3 in amino acids: CASSLTLTGELFF. As DNA, the CDR3 is TGTGCCAGCAGCTTAACTCTCACCGGGGAGCTGTTTTTT.

This clonotype was seen a single time. This clone may be a read error of a much larger clone one base away. The J gene is TRBJ1-2, the V gene TRBV9; D unresolved. CDR3 length equals 14 residues. Trimming took 2 bases from V and 7 from J, leaving 15 bases between them. Germline-derived CDR1 and CDR2 are SGDLS and YYNGEE. This CDR3 is CASSVGVRSCGYTF. CDR3 DNA sequence: TGTGCCAGCAGCGTCGGGGTCCGCAGCTGTGGCTACACCTTC.

The chain has TRBV20-1 and TRBJ2-7; 16 positions agree with TRBD2. V was clipped by 6 bases and J by 2 bases; unmatched bases: 13. Germline CDR1 DFQATT, CDR2 SNEGSKA (reference sequence). This CDR3 is built from 18 residues. The CDR3 nucleotides are TGCAGTGCGGCCCCGGGACTAGCGGGAGGGGTTTTCACCTACGAGCAGTACTTC. Its translation: CSAAPGLAGGVFTYEQYF.

The gene calls are TRBV4-1 and TRBJ1-5, with TRBD1 as a possible D gene (5 bases). Between the trimmed V and J ends, which lost 0 bases and 3 bases, there was a span of 12 bases. Germline CDR1 MGHRA, CDR2 YSYEKL. The CDR3 totals 16 residues. The CDR3 reads CASSQDAGWPNQPQHF. For the CDR3, the DNA is TGCGCCAGCAGCCAAGATGCAGGGTGGCCCAATCAGCCCCAGCATTTT.

This chain's CDR3 is CASSTIGGRLNEQFF. For the CDR3, the DNA is TGTGCCAGCAGTACTATCGGGGGGCGGTTGAATGAGCAGTTCTTC. The chain carries TRBV28 and TRBJ2-1, with a tentative D call TRBD2 (7 bases). V lost 5 bases to trimming and J lost 7 bases, with 18 bases between them. Germline V gives CDR1 MDHEN, CDR2 SYDVKM. The CDR3 loop spans 15 amino acids. Filled out from reference TRBV28 and TRBJ2-1, the complete variable domain reads DVKVTQSSRYLVKRTGEKVFLECVQDMDHENMFWYRQDPGLGLRLIYFSYDVKMKEKGDIPEGYSVSREKKERFSLILESASTNQTSMYLCASSTIGGRLNEQFFGPGTRLTVL.

The rearrangement joins TRBV4-2 to TRBJ1-2; a possible D gene is TRBD1 (6 bases). The V and J ends lost 0 bases and 0 bases respectively, with 8 bases between them. Germline V lookup: CDR1 LGHNA, CDR2 YNFKEQ. This CDR3 has 15 amino acids. CDR3 in amino acids: CASSQEDSPNYGYTF. CDR3 nucleotides: TGTGCCAGCAGCCAAGAGGACAGCCCTAACTATGGCTACACCTTC.

There are a few counts of this clonotype. This chain connects TRBV28 to TRBJ2-6; 7 bases map to TRBD1. The V and J ends lost 4 bases and 6 bases, in that order; junction bases with no gene match: 15. There are 18 residues in the CDR3. Germline values: CDR1 MDHEN, CDR2 SYDVKM. The CDR3 nucleotides are TGTGCCAGCAGTTGGAACAGGGGCTCCTTTACTGAGGCCAACGTCCTGACTTTC. It encodes CASSWNRGSFTEANVLTF.